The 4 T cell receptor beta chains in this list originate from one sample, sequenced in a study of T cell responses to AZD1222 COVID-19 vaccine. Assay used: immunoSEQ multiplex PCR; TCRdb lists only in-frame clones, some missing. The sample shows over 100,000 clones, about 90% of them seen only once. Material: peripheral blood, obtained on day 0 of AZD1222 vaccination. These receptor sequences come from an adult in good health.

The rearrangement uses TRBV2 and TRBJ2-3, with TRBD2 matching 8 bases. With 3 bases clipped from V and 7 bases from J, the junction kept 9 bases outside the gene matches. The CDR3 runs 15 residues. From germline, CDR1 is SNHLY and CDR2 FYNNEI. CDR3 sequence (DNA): TGTGCCAGCAGTGACGCGACAGCGGGAGCTTATACGCAGTATTTT. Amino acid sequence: CASSDATAGAYTQYF.

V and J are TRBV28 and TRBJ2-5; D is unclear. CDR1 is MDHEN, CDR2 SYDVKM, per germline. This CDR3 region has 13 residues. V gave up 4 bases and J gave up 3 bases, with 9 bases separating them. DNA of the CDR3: TGTGCCAGCAGTTCAAACCGGGAAGAGACCCAGTACTTC. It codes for CASSSNREETQYF.

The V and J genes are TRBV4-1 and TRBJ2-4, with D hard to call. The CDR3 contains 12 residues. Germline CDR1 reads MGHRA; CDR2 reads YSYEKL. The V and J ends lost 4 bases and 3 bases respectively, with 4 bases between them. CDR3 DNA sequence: TGCGCCAGCAGCCCGAACAAAAACATTCAGTACTTC. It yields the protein CASSPNKNIQYF.

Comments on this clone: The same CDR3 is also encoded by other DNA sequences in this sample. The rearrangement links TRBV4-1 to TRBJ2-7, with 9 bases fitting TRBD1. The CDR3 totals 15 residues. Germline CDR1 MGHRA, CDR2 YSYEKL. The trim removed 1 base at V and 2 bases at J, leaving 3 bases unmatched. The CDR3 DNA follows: TGCGCCAGCAGCCAAGGACAGGGGGGGACCTACGAGCAGTACTTC. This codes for CASSQGQGGTYEQYF.